These 10 T cell receptor beta chains came from one sample sequenced in a study of T-cell reconstitution after alpha-beta-depleted transplantation in children. Unique molecular identifiers featured in how the TCRbeta library was prepared. A single record per CDR3 protein comes from TCRdb applying MiXCR to the PCR reads. The table records approximately 980,000 distinct CDR3 sequences, roughly 29% of them present only once. The specimen was PBMCs, mostly from graft donor cells, collected 360 days after TCRalphabeta/CD19-depleted stem cell transplant. The receptor source for this set is a boy younger than two who had a stem cell transplant for SCID, so the T cells may come from the graft donor.

This chain links TRBV10-3 with TRBJ2-4; tentative D call: TRBD2 (6 bases). Germline CDR1 reads ENHRY; CDR2 reads SYGVKD. The length of the CDR3 is 17 residues. The germline V and J ends were trimmed by 0 bases and 2 bases, with 14 bases remaining between them. The chain's CDR3 is CAISESMGGETKNIQYF. DNA for the CDR3: TGTGCCATCAGTGAGTCCATGGGGGGAGAGACCAAAAACATTCAGTACTTC.

This clonotype occurred many times. The chain carries TRBV12-3 or TRBV12-4 and TRBJ2-3; the match to TRBD2 covers 7 bases. The J segment lost 2 bases and the V segment lost 5 bases, leaving 4 bases of the junction unmatched. This CDR3 has 14 residues. Here the CDR3 reads CASSAGLVTDTQYF. CDR3 nucleotide sequence: TGTGCCAGCAGTGCTGGACTAGTCACAGATACGCAGTATTTT.

V gene TRBV2 combines with J gene TRBJ1-1; no clear D. CDR3 size: 14 residues. V was shortened by 7 bases and J by 0 bases, with 12 bases between the two germline ends. The germline V gene encodes CDR1 SNHLY and CDR2 FYNNEI. This CDR3 is CASTVVTMNTEAFF. DNA for the CDR3: TGTGCCAGCACGGTAGTAACCATGAACACTGAAGCTTTCTTT.

The V call is TRBV10-2, the J call TRBJ2-1; D remains ambiguous. This CDR3 has 14 amino acids. Trimming stripped 0 bases from V and 8 bases from J, with 11 bases between. Germline V gene sequence: CDR1 WSHSY, CDR2 SAAADI. This CDR3 is CASSESDTYYEQFF. CDR3 DNA sequence: TGCGCCAGCAGTGAGTCAGACACGTACTATGAGCAGTTCTTC.

In its sample, this clonotype was seen many times. V usage is TRBV5-1 and J usage is TRBJ2-1; 12 nucleotides match TRBD2. This CDR3 region has 14 residues. Unmatched junction bases numbered 0, after V lost 0 bases and J lost 8 bases. Germline CDR1 is SGHRS and CDR2 is YFSETQ. The CDR3 DNA reads TGCGCCAGCAGCTTGGGACTAGCGGGGGATGAGCAGTTCTTC. This gives the protein CASSLGLAGDEQFF.

The rearrangement uses TRBV12-3 or TRBV12-4 and TRBJ2-7; 10 bases align to TRBD1. J gave up 5 bases and V 8 bases, and 12 bases lay outside the gene matches. The CDR3 spans 15 residues. CDR3 sequence: CASARGGTGAHEQYF. The CDR3 DNA sequence: TGTGCCAGCGCGCGAGGGGGGACAGGGGCCCACGAGCAGTACTTC.

The chain uses TRBV7-2 and TRBJ1-1, with 7 bases lining up with TRBD1. The CDR3 has 13 residues. In germline, CDR1 is SGHTA, CDR2 FQGNSA. V shed 3 bases and J 8 bases; nucleotides not matched to a gene: 6. The CDR3 nucleotides read TGTGCCAGCAGCTTCAGACAGGGTTCAGAAGCTTTCTTT. This encodes CASSFRQGSEAFF.

The chain couples TRBV2 to TRBJ2-5, with a possible D match to TRBD2 (5 bases). V lost 1 base and J lost 1, with 10 bases in between. The CDR3 runs to 15 residues. Germline loops: CDR1 SNHLY, CDR2 FYNNEI. Here the CDR3 DNA reads TGTGCCAGCAGTGAAGGAGGGCAGGTCCAAGAGACCCAGTACTTC. Its translation: CASSEGGQVQETQYF.

This clonotype appeared once. V and J are TRBV27 and TRBJ2-1; a weak D match, TRBD1 (6 bases). Trimming stripped 5 bases from V and 12 bases from J, with 17 bases between. The V gene's germline CDR1 is MNHEY and CDR2 SMNVEV (reference sequence). CDR3 length: 13 amino acids. CDR3 bases: TGTGCCAGCAGTATAAGTGGGGGCCCTAGGCAGTTCTTC. Translating it yields CASSISGGPRQFF.

The chain links TRBV5-1 to TRBJ2-5; TRBD2 matches 10 bases. The CDR3 extends over 17 amino acids. Germline-derived CDR1 and CDR2 are SGHRS and YFSETQ. Trimming at V came to 4 bases and at J to 5 bases, leaving 14 bases not matched to a gene. DNA for the CDR3: TGCGCCAGCAGCCTCGGCTCTAGCGGGGGCGCCTGGGAGACCCAGTACTTC. It specifies CASSLGSSGGAWETQYF. Variable domain in full (rest from reference TRBV5-1 and TRBJ2-5): KAGVTQTPRYLIKTRGQQVTLSCSPISGHRSVSWYQQTPGQGLQFLFEYFSETQRNKGNFPGRFSGRQFSNSRSEMNVSTLELGDSALYLCASSLGSSGGAWETQYFGPGTRLLVL.